The present TCR beta chain was sequenced within a study of blood T cell repertoires in COVID-19. With 0 bases clipped from V and 6 bases from J, the junction kept 4 bases outside the gene matches. Germline CDR1 and CDR2: SGHRS and YFSETQ. CDR3 length: 15 residues. The authors' processing: Reference gene primers were amplified, and this amplification served to estimate nucleated cell counts. Here immunoSEQ multiplex PCR was the method, and the copy in TCRdb shows in-frame clones only, minus some. That table gives V, J and clone size, and the DNA gave D and trimming. Counted here are under 200,000 clones, around 87% occurring once; the ten biggest clones make up around 3.5%.

The chain recombines TRBV5-1 with TRBJ2-2; TRBD2 agrees at 8 bases. Material for sequencing was peripheral blood. This receptor was taken from a man aged 18 to 30 with active or convalescent COVID-19. The CDR3 bases are TGCGCCAGCAGCTTGGGCAGCGGGAGTCCCGGGGAGCTGTTTTTT. It is translated as CASSLGSGSPGELFF.